Presented here are 25 T cell receptor beta chains from one specimen sequenced in a study of cytotoxic CD8 clonotypes in ibrutinib-treated CLL (dated by TCRdb to the early 2020s). The meaning of the sample's time point label: about twelve months on ibrutinib. Library prep was done by the immunoSEQ multiplex PCR assay. Sourced from immuneACCESS, this table was stored by TCRdb with only in-frame sequences that have V and J called. A share of the clones is absent; for the studies checked, an unresolved V gene accounts for under half, and the remainder has no known explanation. The sample includes over 110,000 clones, with approximately 90% observed a single time. 10% to 13% of the sample is held by the ten biggest clonotypes. The input for sequencing was PBMCs, taken after 12 months of ibrutinib treatment. The receptors stem from a human donor with chronic lymphocytic leukemia.

CDR3 DNA sequence: TGTGCCAGCTCACGGGTCTCGACTAGCGGGAGGAATGAGCAGTTCTTC. Amino acid sequence: CASSRVSTSGRNEQFF. This chain connects TRBV18 to TRBJ2-1, with 13 positions matching TRBD2. J was trimmed by 7 bases and V by 4 bases; bases with no gene match: 7. Looked up from germline, CDR1 is KGHSH and CDR2 is LQKENI. The CDR3 has 16 amino acids. Complete variable domain (other parts from reference TRBV18 and TRBJ2-1): NAGVMQNPRHLVRRRGQEARLRCSPMKGHSHVYWYRQLPEEGLKFMVYLQKENIIDESGMPKERFSAEFPKEGPSILRIQQVVRGDSAAYFCASSRVSTSGRNEQFFGPGTRLTVL.

This clone was observed once. This chain joins TRBV11-1 and TRBJ2-1; D is possibly TRBD1 (5 bases). CDR1 is SGHAT, CDR2 FQDESV, per germline (reference sequence). The CDR3 extends over 13 amino acids. The V and J ends lost 2 bases and 9 bases respectively, with 11 bases between them. The CDR3 is CASSLSGSGEQFF. The CDR3 region has the DNA TGTGCCAGCAGCTTATCAGGGTCGGGTGAGCAGTTCTTC.

The table lists this clone with a few counts. V and J are TRBV19 and TRBJ1-5; D is unresolved. Germline V gene data show CDR1 as LNHDA and CDR2 as SQIVND (reference sequence). The CDR3 runs to 16 residues. The ends were cut back, 7 bases at V and 1 base at J, with 17 bases in the middle. The CDR3 DNA is TGTGCCAGTACCGCCCCCAAAAGCGAGAGCAATCAGCCCCAGCATTTT. This translates into CASTAPKSESNQPQHF.

The chain employs TRBV4-3 and TRBJ2-1, with 16 bases lining up with TRBD2. The CDR3 covers 18 residues. Germline lookup yields CDR1 LGHNA and CDR2 YSLEER. V shed 4 bases, J shed 1 base, and the junction held 4 bases outside the gene matches. The CDR3 sequence: CASSPGTSGRVSYNEQFF. CDR3 DNA sequence: TGCGCCAGCAGCCCTGGGACTAGCGGGAGGGTTTCCTACAATGAGCAGTTCTTC.

The rearrangement uses TRBV9 and TRBJ2-5, with a weak D call TRBD2 (5 bases). Germline values: CDR1 SGDLS, CDR2 YYNGEE. The V end was cut by 0 bases, the J end by 3 bases, with 9 bases between. The length of the CDR3 is 14 residues. CDR3 residues: CASSVASGEETQYF. CDR3 sequence (DNA): TGTGCCAGCAGCGTAGCGTCCGGGGAAGAGACCCAGTACTTC. Using reference TRBV9 and TRBJ2-5 for the parts outside the CDR3, the full variable domain is DSGVTQTPKHLITATGQRVTLRCSPRSGDLSVYWYQQSLDQGLQFLIQYYNGEERAKGNILERFSAQQFPDLHSELNLSSLELGDSALYFCASSVASGEETQYFGPGTRLLVL.

The chain recombines TRBV11-3 with TRBJ2-1, with no clear D. The CDR3 loop spans 12 amino acids. The germline CDR1 and CDR2 sequences are SGHNT and YENEEA. V gave up 3 bases and J gave up 8 bases, with 8 bases separating them. The CDR3 spells CASSLTGDEQFF. The CDR3 coding sequence is TGTGCCAGCAGCTTGACGGGCGATGAGCAGTTCTTC.

The genes are TRBV27 and TRBJ1-2; a weak D match, TRBD1 (5 bases). The CDR3 consists of 16 residues. Trimming removed 5 bases from V and 5 bases from J, with 21 bases in between. CDR1 and CDR2 from the germline V gene are MNHEY and SMNVEV (reference sequence). The CDR3 DNA sequence: TGTGCCAGCAGTGGGGGTGGGTCTGTAGCTACGTATGGCTACACCTTC. This encodes CASSGGGSVATYGYTF.

The V gene is TRBV7-2, the J gene TRBJ2-5; D not resolved. The germline gives CDR1 SGHTA, CDR2 FQGNSA. Trimming took 3 bases from V and 5 from J, leaving 10 bases between them. The CDR3 has 13 residues. This chain's CDR3 is CASSFDAGETQYF. Here the CDR3 DNA reads TGTGCCAGCAGCTTTGACGCCGGGGAGACCCAGTACTTC.

The CDR3 DNA is TGTGCCAGCAGCCGAGGGGGAGATACGCAGTATTTT. This sequence encodes CASSRGGDTQYF. The genes are TRBV6-6 and TRBJ2-3; possibly TRBD1 for D (6 bases). CDR1 MNHNY and CDR2 SVGAGI come from the germline V gene (reference sequence). This CDR3 has 12 residues. The ends were cut back, 6 bases at V and 5 bases at J, with 9 bases in the middle.

CDR3 amino acids: CASSSRTGTGFVAGELFF. In DNA form, the CDR3 reads TGTGCCAGCAGCTCCAGAACCGGGACAGGGTTTGTCGCCGGGGAGCTGTTTTTT. This chain links TRBV9 with TRBJ2-2, with TRBD1 matching 9 bases. CDR3 length: 18 amino acids. V dropped 4 bases and J dropped 6; count of bases not matched to a gene: 16. The germline V gene encodes CDR1 SGDLS and CDR2 YYNGEE.

The chain links TRBV29-1 to TRBJ1-4; TRBD1 matches 7 bases. The length of the CDR3 is 17 residues. In germline, CDR1 is SQVTM, CDR2 ANQGSEA. V lost 4 bases to trimming and J lost 2 bases; unmatched junction nucleotides: 13. CDR3 residues: CSVGGVAGGTTNEKLFF. The CDR3 bases are TGCAGCGTTGGAGGGGTGGCAGGGGGTACGACTAATGAAAAACTGTTTTTT.

The J gene is TRBJ1-2, the V gene TRBV5-3; perhaps TRBD1 as D (6 bases). TRBV5-3 qualifies as an ORF whose function is uncertain. The CDR3 has 13 residues. The V gene lost 10 bases and the J gene lost 2 bases, with 15 bases spanning the gap. CDR3 sequence: CAPSPDRNYGYTF. The CDR3 nucleotides are TGTGCCCCCAGCCCCGACAGGAACTATGGCTACACCTTC.

The chain has TRBV11-3 and TRBJ2-2; D unclear. The CDR3 spans 14 residues. Germline-derived CDR1 and CDR2 are SGHNT and YENEEA. Trimming took off 3 bases at V and 5 bases at J, with 10 bases between the two ends. This chain's CDR3 is CASSFRSGTGELFF. CDR3 DNA: TGTGCCAGCAGCTTCAGGTCGGGTACCGGGGAGCTGTTTTTT.

The chain joins TRBV6-5 to TRBJ2-1, with D uncertain. V was clipped by 6 bases and J by 4 bases, with 7 bases between them. In germline, CDR1 is MNHEY, CDR2 SVGAGI. This CDR3 contains 12 residues. The CDR3 loop is CASRDIYNEQFF. CDR3 DNA: TGTGCCAGCAGAGACATTTACAATGAGCAGTTCTTC.

The chain couples TRBV27 to TRBJ2-3; 7 bases align to TRBD1. Germline CDR1 is MNHEY and CDR2 is SMNVEV (reference sequence). The junction had 11 bases not matched to a gene; V was cut back by 3 bases and J by 5 bases. This CDR3 has 16 amino acids. CDR3 coding DNA: TGTGCCAGCAGTTTTGGCAGGGGGACCCTCGGAGATACGCAGTATTTT. Encoded protein: CASSFGRGTLGDTQYF.

This chain joins TRBV5-1 and TRBJ2-3, with D uncertain. This CDR3 comprises 15 residues. From germline, CDR1 is SGHRS and CDR2 YFSETQ. The V end lost 0 bases, the J end lost 3 bases, and 11 bases lay between the germline ends. CDR3 coding DNA: TGCGCCAGCAGCTTGGGTCTAGTCTCGACAGATACGCAGTATTTT. Its translation is CASSLGLVSTDTQYF.

This chain connects TRBV19 to TRBJ1-4; 7 bases map to TRBD1. V lost 4 bases, J lost 5 bases, and 1 base stayed unmatched. In germline, CDR1 is LNHDA, CDR2 SQIVND (reference sequence). The CDR3 length is 13 residues. The CDR3 here is CASSTGQNEKLFF. The CDR3 region has the DNA TGTGCCAGTAGTACGGGACAGAATGAAAAACTGTTTTTT.

The chain joins TRBV27 to TRBJ2-7; D unclear. Germline V gives CDR1 MNHEY, CDR2 SMNVEV (reference sequence). Trimming took off 7 bases at V and 6 bases at J, with 19 bases between the two ends. This CDR3 has 14 amino acids. CDR3 sequence (DNA): TGTGCCAGCACCGGAAACAGTAATCCCGGCGAGCAGTACTTC. Protein product: CASTGNSNPGEQYF.

This chain uses TRBV6-6 with TRBJ2-1; D ambiguous. There are 12 residues in the CDR3. V lost 5 bases to trimming and J lost 0 bases, with 2 bases between them. Germline lookup yields CDR1 MNHNY and CDR2 SVGAGI (reference sequence). CDR3 DNA: TGTGCCAGCAGTCCCTCCTACAATGAGCAGTTCTTC. It is translated as CASSPSYNEQFF.

This chain uses TRBV30 with TRBJ1-2, with TRBD1 as a possible D gene (5 bases). The germline CDR1 and CDR2 sequences are GTSNPN and SVGIG (reference sequence). The CDR3 has 14 amino acids. Trimming pared 0 bases from V and 1 base from J, leaving 9 bases between. This CDR3 is CAWSVLGVNYGYTF. CDR3 sequence (DNA): TGTGCCTGGAGTGTACTGGGGGTTAACTATGGCTACACCTTC.

As concerns this clone: An end of the junction differs from the germline gene, which may be a read error. The rearrangement uses TRBV5-6 and TRBJ1-5; D might be TRBD1 (5 bases). CDR1 is SGHDT and CDR2 is YYEEEE in the germline V gene. This CDR3 region has 13 residues. The CDR3 protein is CASSLFGAAGAFF. DNA for the CDR3: TGTGCCAGCAGCTTGTTTGGGGCGGCGGGAGCTTTTTTT.

J is TRBJ2-3 and V is TRBV19; D may be TRBD2 (6 bases). Trimming took off 5 bases at V and 2 bases at J, with 8 bases between the two ends. Germline CDR1 reads LNHDA; CDR2 reads SQIVND (reference sequence). The CDR3 contains 13 residues. The CDR3 DNA reads TGTGCCAGTAGTCGGGACTTCACAGATACGCAGTATTTT. This codes for CASSRDFTDTQYF.

The rearrangement joins TRBV11-2 to TRBJ2-1; D is possibly TRBD2 (6 bases). The CDR3 runs 14 residues. Deletions cut 5 bases from V and 6 bases from J, with 14 bases between. Germline assignment: CDR1 SGHAT and CDR2 FQNNGV. The CDR3 protein is CASSRQASANEQFF. The CDR3 region has the DNA TGTGCCAGCAGCCGTCAGGCTAGCGCCAATGAGCAGTTCTTC.

V is TRBV13 and J is TRBJ1-5; the D gene is possibly TRBD1 (5 bases). The CDR3 loop spans 16 amino acids. The V and J ends lost 3 bases and 2 bases respectively, with 14 bases between them. Germline assignment: CDR1 PRHDT and CDR2 FYEKMQ (reference sequence). This CDR3 reads CASSLWGASGNQPQHF. The CDR3 nucleotides read TGTGCCAGCAGCTTGTGGGGCGCTTCCGGCAATCAGCCCCAGCATTTT.

The CDR3 reads CASTDRGLYEQYF. CDR3 bases: TGTGCCAGCACAGACAGGGGGTTGTACGAGCAGTACTTC. This chain uses TRBV28 with TRBJ2-7; TRBD1 aligns across 9 bases. J lost 4 bases, V lost 7 bases, and 5 bases had no gene match. Germline V CDR1 and CDR2: MDHEN, SYDVKM. This CDR3 is built from 13 residues.